A selection of T cell receptor beta chains follows, all from one sample in a study of blood T cell repertoires in COVID-19. Profiled with immunoSEQ multiplex PCR; TCRdb holds only in-frame clones, not every one. The sample gives about 300,000 clones, approximately 83% of which show up once; over 2% is in the top ten. Sequenced sample: PBMCs or T cells enriched from blood (not recorded which). Receptors originate from a man aged 25 to 45 who had recovered from COVID-19. The CDR3 runs from the conserved cysteine through the conserved F or W. The order of the fields is CDR3 protein, CDR3 DNA, V gene, clone size, D gene, J gene. D genes are given only for firm matches. Size tells how often a clone was seen (once, few, many) or the class of an expanded clone, and some rows leave it out.

CASSLESGQPYGYTF	TGTGCCAGCAGCTTAGAAAGCGGGCAGCCCTATGGCTACACCTTC	TRBV7-2	-	-	TRBJ1-2
CASSIAGDGGNTIYF	TGTGCCAGTAGTATCGCGGGGGATGGTGGAAACACCATATATTTT	TRBV19	-	-	TRBJ1-3
CASSNQLKRKNTEAFF	TGTGCTAGCAGCAACCAGCTAAAGAGGAAGAACACTGAAGCTTTCTTT	TRBV7-7	-	-	TRBJ1-1
CASSMTRTNEKLFF	TGTGCCAGTAGTATGACAAGAACTAATGAAAAACTGTTTTTT	TRBV19	-	-	TRBJ1-4
CASSPRGSVGNQPQHF	TGTGCCAGCAGTCCGCGGGGTAGTGTGGGCAATCAGCCCCAGCATTTT	TRBV7-2	-	-	TRBJ1-5
CASSEVAGQETQYF	TGTGCCAGCAGTGAAGTGGCAGGCCAAGAGACCCAGTACTTC	TRBV6-1	-	-	TRBJ2-5
CASSLRWNLGTGTEKLFF	TGTGCCAGCAGTTTAAGGTGGAATTTGGGGACAGGGACCGAAAAACTGTTTTTT	TRBV27	-	TRBD1	TRBJ1-4
CARASGTGSYSPLHF	TGTGCCAGAGCCTCCGGGACAGGGTCCTATTCACCCCTCCACTTT	TRBV2	-	TRBD1	TRBJ1-6
CASSQFLAGGREQFF	TGCGCCAGCAGCCAATTTCTAGCGGGGGGGCGTGAGCAGTTCTTC	TRBV4-3	-	TRBD2	TRBJ2-1
CASSTSGPDTQYF	TGTGCCAGCAGCACATCAGGGCCAGATACGCAGTATTTT	TRBV7-9	-	-	TRBJ2-3
CASSLPANYGYTF	TGTGCCAGCAGCTTGCCGGCTAACTATGGCTACACCTTC	TRBV5-4	-	-	TRBJ1-2
CASSQRLAVEVETQYF	TGTGCCAGCAGCCAACGACTAGCGGTGGAGGTAGAGACCCAGTACTTC	TRBV3-1/TRBV3-2	-	TRBD2	TRBJ2-5
CASSLEGEGFTEAFF	TGTGCCAGCAGCTTGGAGGGGGAGGGTTTCACTGAAGCTTTCTTT	TRBV5-5	-	-	TRBJ1-1
CASSRISGSTDTQYF	TGTGCCAGCAGCCGAATTAGCGGAAGCACAGATACGCAGTATTTT	TRBV7-8	once	-	TRBJ2-3
CSASVLGQFSYGYTF	TGCAGTGCTAGTGTCTTGGGACAGTTTTCTTATGGCTACACCTTC	TRBV20-1	-	TRBD1	TRBJ1-2
CASSKGENSLHQPQHF	TGTGCCAGCAGCAAGGGGGAAAATAGTCTTCATCAGCCCCAGCATTTT	TRBV6-2/TRBV6-3	-	-	TRBJ1-5
CASSFRQGRGQFF	TGTGCCAGCAGCTTCCGACAGGGTCGGGGGCAGTTCTTC	TRBV7-2	-	TRBD1	TRBJ2-1
CASRATGLVNTEAFF	TGCGCCAGCAGGGCTACAGGGTTGGTGAACACTGAAGCTTTCTTT	TRBV5-1	once	-	TRBJ1-1
CASSSLGRGGGSAQHF	TGTGCCAGCAGTTCCCTCGGCCGGGGGGGTGGGTCGGCCCAGCATTTT	TRBV6-6	-	-	TRBJ1-5
CASSQGTGDTGELFF	TGTGCCAGCAGCCAAGGGACAGGGGACACCGGGGAGCTGTTTTTT	TRBV4-2	few	TRBD1	TRBJ2-2
CASSLGGTSGGNTQYF	TGTGCCAGCAGCCTTGGGGGGACTAGCGGGGGGAATACGCAGTATTTT	TRBV27	-	TRBD2	TRBJ2-3
CASSQAAGGSVGELFF	TGCGCCAGCAGCCAAGCAGCGGGGGGGTCCGTCGGGGAGCTGTTTTTT	TRBV4-3	-	TRBD2	TRBJ2-2
CASRRTGVEAFF	TGTGCCAGCAGACGAACAGGGGTGGAAGCTTTCTTT	TRBV2	-	TRBD1	TRBJ1-1
CASSLQGRSGRGTQYF	TGTGCCAGCAGCCTCCAAGGACGTTCGGGGAGGGGTACGCAGTATTTT	TRBV11-2	-	TRBD2	TRBJ2-3
CASIPTGRWTEAFF	TGTGCCAGCATTCCGACAGGGCGGTGGACTGAAGCTTTCTTT	TRBV27	-	TRBD1	TRBJ1-1
CASSQEDSGGGDTQYF	TGTGCCAGCAGCCAAGAAGATAGCGGGGGCGGAGATACGCAGTATTTT	TRBV3-1/TRBV3-2	-	TRBD2	TRBJ2-3
CASSQDSGYEQYF	TGCGCCAGCAGCCAAGATTCAGGCTACGAGCAGTACTTC	TRBV4-3	-	-	TRBJ2-7
CASSQASGGYNEQFF	TGCGCCAGCAGCCAAGCTAGCGGGGGGTACAATGAGCAGTTCTTC	TRBV4-3	-	TRBD2	TRBJ2-1
CASSLEGVSYNSPLHF	TGCGCCAGCAGCTTGGAGGGGGTCTCCTATAATTCACCCCTCCACTTT	TRBV5-1	-	-	TRBJ1-6
CASSSGTSPYNEQFF	TGTGCCAGCAGTTCAGGGACTAGCCCCTACAATGAGCAGTTCTTC	TRBV2	-	TRBD2	TRBJ2-1
CASSQYGEGRDTQYF	TGTGCCAGCAGCCAATATGGGGAGGGCAGAGATACGCAGTATTTT	TRBV14	-	TRBD2	TRBJ2-3
CASSPDSGGAYEQFF	TGTGCCAGTAGTCCGGATAGCGGGGGGGCCTATGAGCAGTTCTTC	TRBV19	-	TRBD2	TRBJ2-1
CAISESGHSYNEQFF	TGTGCCATCAGTGAGTCGGGACACTCCTACAATGAGCAGTTCTTC	TRBV10-3	few	-	TRBJ2-1
CASSLGLRDTQYF	TGTGCCAGCAGCTTAGGTCTGCGCGATACGCAGTATTTT	TRBV13	few	-	TRBJ2-3
CASSYRGLDTEAFF	TGTGCCAGCAGTTACAGGGGGCTCGACACTGAAGCTTTCTTT	TRBV2	-	TRBD1	TRBJ1-1
CASSLGRQGDSPLHF	TGTGCCAGCAGCTTGGGACGACAGGGGGATTCACCCCTCCACTTT	TRBV5-8	once	TRBD1	TRBJ1-6
CAIHPSLTGTGNNYGYTF	TGTGCCATACACCCCTCCTTGACTGGGACAGGGAATAACTATGGCTACACCTTC	TRBV10-3	-	TRBD1	TRBJ1-2
CASSLAGSPIYGYTF	TGTGCCAGCAGCTTGGCAGGGTCCCCGATCTATGGCTACACCTTC	TRBV7-2	-	-	TRBJ1-2
CASSRDQGRAFF	TGTGCCAGCAGTCGAGATCAGGGGCGGGCTTTCTTT	TRBV6-6	-	-	TRBJ1-1
CASSQARLRGSYGYTF	TGTGCCAGCAGCCAAGCCAGACTTCGTGGATCCTATGGCTACACCTTC	TRBV3-1/TRBV3-2	-	-	TRBJ1-2
CASSIGTFYEQYF	TGTGCCAGCAGTATCGGGACATTCTACGAGCAGTACTTC	TRBV27	-	-	TRBJ2-7
CASSRDSRGYTF	TGCGCCAGCAGCCGGGACAGCCGGGGCTACACCTTC	TRBV4-3	-	TRBD1	TRBJ1-2
CASSIVRDRGDNYGYTF	TGTGCCAGTAGTATAGTTAGGGACAGGGGCGACAACTATGGCTACACCTTC	TRBV19	-	TRBD1	TRBJ1-2
CSVSGQAEGNTEAFF	TGCAGCGTGTCGGGACAGGCCGAAGGGAACACTGAAGCTTTCTTT	TRBV29-1	-	TRBD1	TRBJ1-1
CASSIRGTSYEQYF	TGTGCCAGTAGTATACGGGGGACCTCCTACGAGCAGTACTTC	TRBV19	-	-	TRBJ2-7
CASRSDRTDYGYTF	TGTGCCAGCAGATCAGACAGGACGGACTATGGCTACACCTTC	TRBV2	-	-	TRBJ1-2
CASSPSLLGQGDYGYTF	TGTGCCAGCTCACCATCCCTTCTGGGACAGGGGGACTATGGCTACACCTTC	TRBV18	-	TRBD1	TRBJ1-2
CASRPGGGLVNTEAFF	TGTGCCAGCAGACCCGGGGGGGGGTTGGTGAACACTGAAGCTTTCTTT	TRBV2	once	-	TRBJ1-1
CASSLAGEGGYTF	TGTGCCAGCAGCTTGGCCGGGGAGGGTGGCTACACCTTC	TRBV5-5	-	-	TRBJ1-2
CASSRINSYNSPLHF	TGTGCCAGCAGCCGAATTAACAGCTATAATTCACCCCTCCACTTT	TRBV5-6	-	-	TRBJ1-6
CATSLQGGYGYTF	TGTGCCACCAGTCTCCAGGGAGGCTATGGCTACACCTTC	TRBV24-1	-	-	TRBJ1-2
CASSLEITGTDEQYF	TGTGCCAGCAGCTTAGAGATCACAGGGACCGACGAGCAGTACTTC	TRBV7-6	-	-	TRBJ2-7
CASSFMTGGEGNQPQHF	TGTGCCAGCAGTTTCATGACAGGGGGCGAGGGCAATCAGCCCCAGCATTTT	TRBV6-2/TRBV6-3	once	TRBD1	TRBJ1-5
CAWSVEWPGRAEAFF	TGTGCCTGGAGTGTAGAGTGGCCCGGGAGGGCCGAAGCTTTCTTT	TRBV30	-	-	TRBJ1-1
CASSQDTTSSYEQYF	TGTGCCAGCAGCCAAGATACGACTAGCTCCTACGAGCAGTACTTC	TRBV4-2	few	-	TRBJ2-7
CSAAVLGQSMNTEAFF	TGCAGCGCCGCCGTACTCGGACAGTCAATGAACACTGAAGCTTTCTTT	TRBV29-1	-	-	TRBJ1-1
CASSLTRTGLNIYGYTF	TGCGCCAGCAGCTTGACCCGGACAGGCCTAAACATCTATGGCTACACCTTC	TRBV5-1	-	TRBD1	TRBJ1-2
CAIWDRSGEQFF	TGTGCCATCTGGGACAGGTCCGGTGAGCAGTTCTTC	TRBV10-3	-	TRBD1	TRBJ2-1